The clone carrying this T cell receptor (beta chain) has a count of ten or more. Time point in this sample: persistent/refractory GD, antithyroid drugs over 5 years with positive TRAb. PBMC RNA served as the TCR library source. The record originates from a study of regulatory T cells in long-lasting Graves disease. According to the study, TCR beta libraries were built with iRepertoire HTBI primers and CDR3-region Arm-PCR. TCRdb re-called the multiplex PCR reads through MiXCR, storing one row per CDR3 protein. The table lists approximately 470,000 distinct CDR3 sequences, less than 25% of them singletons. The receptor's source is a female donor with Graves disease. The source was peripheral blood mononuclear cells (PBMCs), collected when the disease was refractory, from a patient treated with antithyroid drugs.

CDR3 residues: CASSLVGFYEQYF. As DNA, the CDR3 is TGTGCCAGCAGCTTAGTTGGCTTCTACGAGCAGTACTTC. This rearrangement joins TRBV7-9 to TRBJ2-7; D call uncertain. V lost 1 base and J lost 3, with 7 bases in between. Germline CDR1 and CDR2: SEHNR and FQNEAQ (reference sequence). The CDR3 is 13 amino acids.